The rows below give T cell receptor beta chains drawn from one sample of a study of cytomegalovirus exposure and HLA in healthy donors. TCRdb's table, derived via immunoSEQ multiplex PCR, lists solely in-frame clones and lacks some. The sample consists of more than 200,000 clones, about 90% of them appearing once. The specimen was PBMCs. Every receptor here comes from a woman under 40 in good health and CMV-seronegative. Each CDR3 is given with its conserved first and last residue. D genes are given only for firm matches. Not every row has a clone size; where given, it reads once, few, many or a size class.

v_gene	abundance	len	j_gene	d_gene	CDR3aa	CDR3nt
TRBV5-6	NA	14	TRBJ2-1	TRBD1	CASQTGLNYNEQFF	TGTGCCAGCCAGACAGGGTTAAACTACAATGAGCAGTTCTTC
TRBV15	few	14	TRBJ2-3	TRBD2	CATDGGRALDTQYF	TGTGCCACCGATGGCGGGAGGGCCTTAGATACGCAGTATTTT
TRBV4-3	NA	22	TRBJ1-5	NA	CASSRTDITGYFCRASNQPQHF	TGCGCCAGCAGCCGCACGGATATAACGGGGTATTTCTGTAGGGCTAGCAATCAGCCCCAGCATTTT
TRBV4-3	once	17	TRBJ2-7	NA	CASSQAPGRMSSYEQYF	TGCGCCAGCAGCCAAGCTCCGGGACGGATGAGCTCCTACGAGCAGTACTTC
TRBV20-1	NA	8	TRBJ1-2	NA	CTVNGYTF	TGCACAGTTAATGGCTACACCTTC
TRBV7-8	NA	12	TRBJ1-5	NA	CASSQGSEPQHF	TGTGCCAGCAGCCAGGGGTCGGAGCCCCAGCATTTT
TRBV19	NA	17	TRBJ1-3	TRBD1	CASHTYRQGPSGNTIYF	TGTGCCAGTCATACCTACCGACAGGGACCATCTGGAAACACCATATATTTT
TRBV11-2	NA	15	TRBJ2-7	TRBD2	CASSINKRESYEQYF	TGTGCCAGCAGCATAAACAAGCGGGAGTCCTACGAGCAGTACTTC
TRBV27	NA	16	TRBJ2-1	TRBD2	CASSPWTSGRMNEQFF	TGTGCCAGCAGTCCCTGGACTAGCGGGAGGATGAATGAGCAGTTCTTC
TRBV5-1	once	14	TRBJ1-4	TRBD1	CASSPGQGNEKLFF	TGCGCCAGCAGCCCGGGACAGGGGAATGAAAAACTGTTTTTT
TRBV5-4	NA	14	TRBJ2-7	TRBD1	CASSLGQGSGEQYF	TGTGCCAGCAGCTTGGGACAGGGGTCTGGCGAGCAGTACTTC
TRBV9	NA	15	TRBJ2-7	TRBD2	CASSVGAGGPHEQYF	TGTGCCAGCAGCGTAGGGGCGGGAGGGCCCCACGAGCAGTACTTC
TRBV10-3	NA	14	TRBJ2-7	NA	CAISDRGGGYEQYF	TGTGCCATCAGTGATAGGGGGGGTGGATACGAGCAGTACTTC